These T cell receptor beta chains were read from a single sample in a study of blood T cell repertoires in COVID-19. Clones were read by immunoSEQ multiplex PCR, and TCRdb kept only the in-frame ones, dropping some. The sample has some 87,000 clones; 78% are singletons. Input material: peripheral blood. Receptor source: a human donor in a cohort sampled during active COVID-19. Each CDR3 is given with its conserved first and last residue. A D gene is named only where the DNA matches it firmly. Not all rows give a size; the values are once, few, many and, for expanded clones, a class.

V gene,clone size,J gene,D gene,CDR3 DNA,CDR3 protein
TRBV2,-,TRBJ1-5,-,TGTGCCAGCAGTGACAGGGGATCCAATCAGCCCCAGCATTTT,CASSDRGSNQPQHF
TRBV19,-,TRBJ2-2,TRBD2,TGTGCCAGTAGTACGGGACTAGCGTGGGGCGGGGAGCTGTTTTTT,CASSTGLAWGGELFF
TRBV4-2,few,TRBJ1-5,-,TGTGCCAGCAGCCAAGATGAGGGCGTCAATCAGCCCCAGCATTTT,CASSQDEGVNQPQHF
TRBV28,few,TRBJ1-6,TRBD1,TGTGCCAGCAGATTGGACAGGTCGGCTTTTAATTCACCCCTCCACTTT,CASRLDRSAFNSPLHF
TRBV11-3,-,TRBJ2-1,-,TGTGCCAGCAGATCGTCCAGAGAGCAGTTCTTC,CASRSSREQFF
TRBV24-1,-,TRBJ2-3,-,TGTGCCACCAGTGATAAAACAGGGTCTGGGGATACGCAGTATTTT,CATSDKTGSGDTQYF
TRBV7-6,few,TRBJ1-6,TRBD1,TGTGCCAGCAGTTCACAGGGGAGCTCCTATAATTCACCCCTCCACTTT,CASSSQGSSYNSPLHF
TRBV4-1,-,TRBJ2-2,TRBD2,TGCGCCAGCAGCCAAGATCTAGCGGGGGGCACCGGGGAGCTGTTTTTT,CASSQDLAGGTGELFF
TRBV27,-,TRBJ2-5,TRBD2,TGTGCCAGCAGTTCGACTAGCGGGAGGGAAGAGACCCAGTACTTC,CASSSTSGREETQYF
TRBV5-4,once,TRBJ2-3,-,TGTGCCAGCAGCTCGAGGACAGACAGCACAGATACGCAGTATTTT,CASSSRTDSTDTQYF
TRBV25-1,-,TRBJ1-1,-,TGTGCCAGCAGTGAAGACAGACTTAACACTGAAGCTTTCTTT,CASSEDRLNTEAFF
TRBV11-3,-,TRBJ2-2,-,TGTGCCAGCAGCCCTAGGAGGGCAGGATCTGGGGAGCTGTTTTTT,CASSPRRAGSGELFF
TRBV4-1,few,TRBJ2-2,-,TGCGCCAGCAGCCTCCAAAAAGGGGTAACCGGGGAGCTGTTTTTT,CASSLQKGVTGELFF
TRBV15,many,TRBJ2-1,-,TGTGCCACCAGCAGTGAGGGACTTGCCATAACGGCCCACAATGAGCAGTTCTTC,CATSSEGLAITAHNEQFF
TRBV19,once,TRBJ2-5,-,TGTGCCAGTAGTATAGGGGCAGGGCTGGCAGAGACCCAGTACTTC,CASSIGAGLAETQYF
TRBV5-4,-,TRBJ2-3,-,TGTGCCAGCAGCTTGGATCGGGGAGATACGCAGTATTTT,CASSLDRGDTQYF
TRBV6-1,-,TRBJ1-5,-,TGTGCCAGCAGTGAAGTGCAGAACAATCAGCCCCAGCATTTT,CASSEVQNNQPQHF
TRBV6-2/TRBV6-3,-,TRBJ2-1,-,TGTGCCAGCAGCTTACAGGGCTACAATGAGCAGTTCTTC,CASSLQGYNEQFF
TRBV2,-,TRBJ2-1,-,TGTGCCAGCAGTGATATGGGGGGATTCGACGATGAGCAGTTCTTC,CASSDMGGFDDEQFF
TRBV7-9,-,TRBJ2-1,TRBD1,TGTGCCAGCAGCGGCCGGGACAGTATTTACAATGAGCAGTTCTTC,CASSGRDSIYNEQFF
TRBV6-5,few,TRBJ2-1,-,TGTGCCAGCAGTTACGCCGGGATTAGGTCCTACAATGAGCAGTTCTTC,CASSYAGIRSYNEQFF
TRBV19,few,TRBJ2-3,-,TGTGCCAGTAGTATAGGGGACATCCCGAGGAGTACGCAGTATTTT,CASSIGDIPRSTQYF
TRBV15,-,TRBJ1-6,-,TGTGCCACCAGCAGTCTTAGGGGTAATTCACCCCTCCACTTT,CATSSLRGNSPLHF
TRBV2,-,TRBJ2-5,-,TGTGCCAGCAGTGCGGTATGGGAGACCCAGTACTTC,CASSAVWETQYF
TRBV27,-,TRBJ2-3,-,TGTGCCAGCAGTTTAGGGTTCGAGGTAACTGGCACAGATACGCAGTATTTT,CASSLGFEVTGTDTQYF
TRBV6-5,few,TRBJ2-5,-,TGTGCCAGCATAATGGGGCACCAAGAGACCCAGTACTTC,CASIMGHQETQYF
TRBV5-1,-,TRBJ2-5,TRBD1,TGCGCCAGCAGCTCGGGCGGGACAGGGGGGGAAGAGACCCAGTACTTC,CASSSGGTGGEETQYF
TRBV7-2,-,TRBJ1-1,-,TGTGCCAGCAGCTTAGAACAGCTGGCTGAAGCTTTCTTT,CASSLEQLAEAFF
TRBV7-9,many,TRBJ2-7,TRBD1,TGTGCCAGCAGCGGCGACAGGGGTACTTACTACGAGCAGTACTTC,CASSGDRGTYYEQYF
TRBV24-1,-,TRBJ2-5,TRBD2,TGTGCCACCAGTGATTTGGGACTAGCGGGAGGGCTAGAGACCCAGTACTTC,CATSDLGLAGGLETQYF
TRBV13,-,TRBJ2-1,-,TGTGCCAGCAGCCCGGTAGGGGCTGAGGCCCTGCGGAACTACAATGAGCAGTTCTTC,CASSPVGAEALRNYNEQFF
TRBV29-1,-,TRBJ2-5,-,TGCAGCGTTGAAGATCTGAGCCAAGAGACCCAGTACTTC,CSVEDLSQETQYF
TRBV9,-,TRBJ1-5,-,TGTGCCAGCAGCAGTAGAGAAGATAGCAATCAGCCCCAGCATTTT,CASSSREDSNQPQHF
TRBV5-5,-,TRBJ2-2,TRBD1,TGTGCCAGCAGCCCAAGTCTCCAGGGGGCTGGCGGGGAGCTGTTTTTT,CASSPSLQGAGGELFF
TRBV7-5,-,TRBJ1-5,-,TGTGCCAGAGCCTTCCGGGACAGAAATCAGCCCCAGCATTTT,CARAFRDRNQPQHF
TRBV3-1/TRBV3-2,-,TRBJ2-3,TRBD2,TGTGCCAGCAGCCAAGAACTAGCGGTCACAGATACGCAGTATTTT,CASSQELAVTDTQYF
TRBV11-2,-,TRBJ1-3,-,TGTGCCAGCAGCCCACGGACAGTCTCTGGAAACACCATATATTTT,CASSPRTVSGNTIYF
TRBV5-4,-,TRBJ1-6,-,TGTGCCAGCAGAGTGGAGGGGCGTGGGAATTCACCCCTCCACTTT,CASRVEGRGNSPLHF
TRBV27,-,TRBJ2-5,TRBD2,TGTGCCAGCAGTTTGAGTAGCGGGGGGAAGAAGACCCAGTACTTC,CASSLSSGGKKTQYF
TRBV6-4,-,TRBJ2-1,TRBD1,TGTGCCAGCAGTGACGAAGGGGGCGGGAATGAGCAGTTCTTC,CASSDEGGGNEQFF
TRBV11-3,-,TRBJ2-2,-,TGTGCCAGCAGCCCTGGGAGCGGGGAGCTGTTTTTT,CASSPGSGELFF
TRBV27,-,TRBJ2-7,TRBD2,TGTGCCAGCAGTTTATCGGGACTAGGGTCGGAGCAGTACTTC,CASSLSGLGSEQYF
TRBV15,-,TRBJ2-3,TRBD2,TGTGCCACCAGCAGAGAGGCCCGGGGGGGCACAGATACGCAGTATTTT,CATSREARGGTDTQYF
TRBV7-2,-,TRBJ2-1,TRBD2,TGTGCCAGCAGCTTGATTCAGGGCGGGAGCGGCGACAATGAGCAGTTCTTC,CASSLIQGGSGDNEQFF
TRBV7-9,-,TRBJ1-6,-,TGTGCCAGCAGCCCTGGAGGGAATTCACCCCTCCACTTT,CASSPGGNSPLHF
TRBV19,-,TRBJ2-1,TRBD2,TGTGCCAGTACTATGGGGCTAGCGGGAGGGGAGTCCTACAATGAGCAGTTCTTC,CASTMGLAGGESYNEQFF
TRBV5-1,-,TRBJ2-3,TRBD1,TGCGCCAGCAGCTTGTCTAGGCTGGGACAGGGTTCGCAGTATTTT,CASSLSRLGQGSQYF
TRBV6-4,-,TRBJ1-6,-,TGTGCCAGCAGTGACAGGGGCTTTGATTCACCCCTCCACTTT,CASSDRGFDSPLHF
TRBV6-2/TRBV6-3,-,TRBJ2-1,-,TGTGCCAGCAGTTACGCAGGGTTCGATGAGCAGTTCTTC,CASSYAGFDEQFF
TRBV12-5,-,TRBJ2-5,-,TGTGCTAGTGGATCCGACTGGAACACCCAGTACTTC,CASGSDWNTQYF
TRBV7-2,-,TRBJ1-1,TRBD1,TGTGCCAGCAGCTTAATGATGGGCAGGGGGCAAGATGAAGCTTTCTTT,CASSLMMGRGQDEAFF
TRBV2,once,TRBJ2-1,-,TGTGCCAGCAGAGACAGTTCTTACTACAATGAGCAGTTCTTC,CASRDSSYYNEQFF